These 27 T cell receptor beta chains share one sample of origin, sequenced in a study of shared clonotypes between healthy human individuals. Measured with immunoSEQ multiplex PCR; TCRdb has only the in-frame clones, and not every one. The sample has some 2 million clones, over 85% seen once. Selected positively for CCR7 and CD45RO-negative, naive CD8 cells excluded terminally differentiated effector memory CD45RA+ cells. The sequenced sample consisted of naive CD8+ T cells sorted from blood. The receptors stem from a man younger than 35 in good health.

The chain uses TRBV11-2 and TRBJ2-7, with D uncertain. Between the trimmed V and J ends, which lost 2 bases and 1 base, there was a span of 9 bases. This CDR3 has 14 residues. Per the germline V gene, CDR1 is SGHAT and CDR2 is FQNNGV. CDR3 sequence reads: CASSLIGRSYEQYF. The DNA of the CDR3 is TGTGCCAGCAGCTTAATCGGCAGGTCCTACGAGCAGTACTTC.

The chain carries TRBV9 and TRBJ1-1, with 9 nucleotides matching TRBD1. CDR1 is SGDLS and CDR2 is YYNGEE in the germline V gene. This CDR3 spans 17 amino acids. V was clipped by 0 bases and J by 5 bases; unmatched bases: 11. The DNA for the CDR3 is TGTGCCAGCAGCGTAGATATAGGACAGGGGATGGAAACTGAAGCTTTCTTT. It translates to CASSVDIGQGMETEAFF. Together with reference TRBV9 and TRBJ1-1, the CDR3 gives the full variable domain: DSGVTQTPKHLITATGQRVTLRCSPRSGDLSVYWYQQSLDQGLQFLIQYYNGEERAKGNILERFSAQQFPDLHSELNLSSLELGDSALYFCASSVDIGQGMETEAFFGQGTRLTVV.

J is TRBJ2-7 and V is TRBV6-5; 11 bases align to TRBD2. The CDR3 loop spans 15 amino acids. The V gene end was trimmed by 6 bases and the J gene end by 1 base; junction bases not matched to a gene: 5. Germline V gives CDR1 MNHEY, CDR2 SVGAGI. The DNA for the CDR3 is TGTGCCAGCAGGGACGGACTAGCGGGTTCCTACGAGCAGTACTTC. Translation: CASRDGLAGSYEQYF.

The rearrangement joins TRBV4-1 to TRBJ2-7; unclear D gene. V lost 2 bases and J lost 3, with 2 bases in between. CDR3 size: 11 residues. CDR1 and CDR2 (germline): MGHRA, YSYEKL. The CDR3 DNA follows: TGCGCCAGCAGCCAACACTACGAGCAGTACTTC. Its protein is CASSQHYEQYF.

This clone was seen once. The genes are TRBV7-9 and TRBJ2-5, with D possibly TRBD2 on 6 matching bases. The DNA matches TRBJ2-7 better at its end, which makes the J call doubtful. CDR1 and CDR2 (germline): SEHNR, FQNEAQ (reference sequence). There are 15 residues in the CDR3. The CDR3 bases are TGTGCCAGCAGCTTAGGACGGGAGAGGTCCTACGAGCAGTACTTC. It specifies CASSLGRERSYEQYF.

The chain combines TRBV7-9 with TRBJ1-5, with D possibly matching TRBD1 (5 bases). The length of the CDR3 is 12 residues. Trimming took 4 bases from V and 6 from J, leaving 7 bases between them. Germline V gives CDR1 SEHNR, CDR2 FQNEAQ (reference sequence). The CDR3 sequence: CASSSGTQPQHF. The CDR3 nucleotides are TGTGCCAGCAGCTCTGGGACTCAGCCCCAGCATTTT.

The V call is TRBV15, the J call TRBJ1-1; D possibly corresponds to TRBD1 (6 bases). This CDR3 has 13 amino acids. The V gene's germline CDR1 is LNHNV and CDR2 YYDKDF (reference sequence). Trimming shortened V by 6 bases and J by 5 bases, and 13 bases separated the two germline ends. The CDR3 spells CATRIPGDTEAFF. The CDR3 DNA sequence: TGTGCCACCAGAATACCAGGGGATACTGAAGCTTTCTTT.

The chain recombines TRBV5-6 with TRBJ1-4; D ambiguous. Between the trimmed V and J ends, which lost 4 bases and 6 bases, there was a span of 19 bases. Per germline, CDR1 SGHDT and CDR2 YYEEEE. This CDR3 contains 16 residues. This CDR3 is CASSPSVGSGYEKLFF. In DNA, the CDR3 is TGTGCCAGCAGCCCCTCCGTGGGCAGTGGGTATGAAAAACTGTTTTTT. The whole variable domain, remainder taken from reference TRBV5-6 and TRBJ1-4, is DAGVTQSPTHLIKTRGQQVTLRCSPKSGHDTVSWYQQALGQGPQFIFQYYEEEERQRGNFPDRFSGHQFPNYSSELNVNALLLGDSALYLCASSPSVGSGYEKLFFGSGTQLSVL.

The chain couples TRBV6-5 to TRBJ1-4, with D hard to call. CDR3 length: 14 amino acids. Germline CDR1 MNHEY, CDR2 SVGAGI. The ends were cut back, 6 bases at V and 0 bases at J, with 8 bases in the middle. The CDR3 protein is CASSNLATNEKLFF. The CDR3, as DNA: TGTGCCAGCAGCAACTTAGCAACTAATGAAAAACTGTTTTTT.

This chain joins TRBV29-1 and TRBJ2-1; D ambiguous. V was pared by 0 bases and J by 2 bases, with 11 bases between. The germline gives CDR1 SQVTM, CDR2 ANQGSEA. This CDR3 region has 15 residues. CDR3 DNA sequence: TGCAGCGTTGAAGATGGGGTAAGCCCCTACAATGAGCAGTTCTTC. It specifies CSVEDGVSPYNEQFF.

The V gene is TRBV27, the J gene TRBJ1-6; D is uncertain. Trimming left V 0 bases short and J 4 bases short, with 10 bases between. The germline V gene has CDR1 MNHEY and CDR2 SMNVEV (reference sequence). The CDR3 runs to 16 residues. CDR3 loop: CASSLSAGAYNSPLHF. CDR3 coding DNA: TGTGCCAGCAGTTTATCCGCCGGCGCGTATAATTCACCCCTCCACTTT.

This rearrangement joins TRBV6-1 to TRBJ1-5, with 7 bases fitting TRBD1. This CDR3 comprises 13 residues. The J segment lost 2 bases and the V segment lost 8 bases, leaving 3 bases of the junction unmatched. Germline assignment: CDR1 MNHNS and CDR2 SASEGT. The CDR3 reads CASSTGGNQPQHF. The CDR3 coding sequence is TGTGCCAGCTCTACAGGGGGCAATCAGCCCCAGCATTTT.

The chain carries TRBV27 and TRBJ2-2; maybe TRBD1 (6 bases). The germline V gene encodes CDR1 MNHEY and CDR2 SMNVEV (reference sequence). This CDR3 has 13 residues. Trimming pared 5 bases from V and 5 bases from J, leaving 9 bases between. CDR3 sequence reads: CASSVQGTGELFF. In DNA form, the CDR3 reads TGTGCCAGCAGTGTACAGGGAACCGGGGAGCTGTTTTTT.

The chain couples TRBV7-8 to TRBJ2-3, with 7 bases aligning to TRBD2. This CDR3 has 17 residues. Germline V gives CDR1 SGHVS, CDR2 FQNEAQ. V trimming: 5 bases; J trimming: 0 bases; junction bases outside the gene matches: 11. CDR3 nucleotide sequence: TGTGCCAGCAGCCTCAATCGACTAGCACGGAGCACAGATACGCAGTATTTT. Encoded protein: CASSLNRLARSTDTQYF.

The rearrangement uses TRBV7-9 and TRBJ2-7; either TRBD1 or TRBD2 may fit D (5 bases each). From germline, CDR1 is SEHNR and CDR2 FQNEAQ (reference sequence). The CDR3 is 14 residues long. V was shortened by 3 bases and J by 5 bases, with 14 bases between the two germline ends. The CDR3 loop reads CASSFSGTFNEQYF. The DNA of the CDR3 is TGTGCCAGCAGCTTCTCCGGGACCTTCAACGAGCAGTACTTC.

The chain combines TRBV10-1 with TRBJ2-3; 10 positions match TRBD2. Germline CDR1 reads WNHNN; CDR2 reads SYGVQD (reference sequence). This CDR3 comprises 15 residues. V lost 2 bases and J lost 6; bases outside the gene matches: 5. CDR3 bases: TGCGCCAGCAGTGAGCTCACTAGCGGGATTGATACGCAGTATTTT. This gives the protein CASSELTSGIDTQYF.

CDR3 amino acids: CASSVDKSFYEQYF. The CDR3 nucleotides read TGTGCCAGCAGCGTAGACAAGAGCTTCTACGAGCAGTACTTC. This chain links TRBV9 with TRBJ2-7; no clear D. Trimming stripped 0 bases from V and 3 bases from J, with 10 bases between. The CDR3 spans 14 residues. The germline V gene has CDR1 SGDLS and CDR2 YYNGEE.

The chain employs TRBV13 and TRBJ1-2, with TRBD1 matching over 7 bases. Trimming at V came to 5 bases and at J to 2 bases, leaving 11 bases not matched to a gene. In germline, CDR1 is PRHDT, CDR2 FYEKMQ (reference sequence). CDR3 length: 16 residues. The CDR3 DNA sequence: TGTGCCAGCAGCCTCGTTACCGCGGGACAGAACTATGGCTACACCTTC. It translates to CASSLVTAGQNYGYTF.

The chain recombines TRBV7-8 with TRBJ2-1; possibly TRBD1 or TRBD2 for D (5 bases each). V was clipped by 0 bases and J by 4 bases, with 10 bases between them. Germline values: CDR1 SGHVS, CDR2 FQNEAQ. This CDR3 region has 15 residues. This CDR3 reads CASSLAGTAYNEQFF. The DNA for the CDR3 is TGTGCCAGCAGCTTAGCCGGGACGGCGTACAATGAGCAGTTCTTC.

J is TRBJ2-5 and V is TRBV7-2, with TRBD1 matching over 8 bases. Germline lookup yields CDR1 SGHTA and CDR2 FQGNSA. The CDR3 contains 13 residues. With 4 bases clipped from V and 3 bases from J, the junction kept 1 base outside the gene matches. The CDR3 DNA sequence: TGTGCCAGCAGCTCACAGGGGGAAGAGACCCAGTACTTC. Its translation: CASSSQGEETQYF.

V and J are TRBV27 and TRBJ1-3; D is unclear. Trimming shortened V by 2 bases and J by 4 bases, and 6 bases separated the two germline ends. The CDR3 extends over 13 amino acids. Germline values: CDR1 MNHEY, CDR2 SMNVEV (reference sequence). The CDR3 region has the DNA TGTGCCAGCAGTTTACGCCTGGGAAACACCATATATTTT. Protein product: CASSLRLGNTIYF.

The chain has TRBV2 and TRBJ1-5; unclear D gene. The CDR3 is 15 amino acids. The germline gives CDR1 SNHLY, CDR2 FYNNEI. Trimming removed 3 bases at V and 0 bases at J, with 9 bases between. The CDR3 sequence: CASSDGRVSNQPQHF. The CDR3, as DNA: TGTGCCAGCAGTGACGGGCGCGTTAGCAATCAGCCCCAGCATTTT.

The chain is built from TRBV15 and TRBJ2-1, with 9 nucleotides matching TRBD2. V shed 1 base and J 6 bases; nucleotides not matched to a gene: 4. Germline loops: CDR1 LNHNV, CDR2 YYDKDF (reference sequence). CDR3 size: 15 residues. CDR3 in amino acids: CATSRVAGEGNEQFF. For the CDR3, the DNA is TGTGCCACCAGCAGAGTAGCGGGAGAGGGCAATGAGCAGTTCTTC.

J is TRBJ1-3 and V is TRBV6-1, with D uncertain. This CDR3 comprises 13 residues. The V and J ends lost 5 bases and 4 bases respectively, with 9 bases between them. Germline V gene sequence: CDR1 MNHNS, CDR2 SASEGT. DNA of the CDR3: TGTGCCAGCAGTCCCGCTGGGGGAAACACCATATATTTT. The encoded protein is CASSPAGGNTIYF.

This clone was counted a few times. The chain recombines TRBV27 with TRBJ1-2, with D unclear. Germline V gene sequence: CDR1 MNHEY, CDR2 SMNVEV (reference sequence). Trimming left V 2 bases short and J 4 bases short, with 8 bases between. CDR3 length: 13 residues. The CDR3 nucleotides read TGTGCCAGCAGTTTAACATTGATCTATGGCTACACCTTC. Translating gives CASSLTLIYGYTF.

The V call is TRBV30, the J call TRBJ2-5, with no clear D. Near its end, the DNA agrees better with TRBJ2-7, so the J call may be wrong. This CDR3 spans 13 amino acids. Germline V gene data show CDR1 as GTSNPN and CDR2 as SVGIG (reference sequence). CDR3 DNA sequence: TGTGCCTTCTACGCGGACCGCTCCTACGAGCAGTACTTC. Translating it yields CAFYADRSYEQYF.

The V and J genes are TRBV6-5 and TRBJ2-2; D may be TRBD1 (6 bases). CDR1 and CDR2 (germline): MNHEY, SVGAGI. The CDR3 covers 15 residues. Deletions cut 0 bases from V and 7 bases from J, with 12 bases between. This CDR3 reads CASSYSQGPYGELFF. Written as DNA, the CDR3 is TGTGCCAGCAGTTACTCCCAGGGGCCATACGGGGAGCTGTTTTTT.